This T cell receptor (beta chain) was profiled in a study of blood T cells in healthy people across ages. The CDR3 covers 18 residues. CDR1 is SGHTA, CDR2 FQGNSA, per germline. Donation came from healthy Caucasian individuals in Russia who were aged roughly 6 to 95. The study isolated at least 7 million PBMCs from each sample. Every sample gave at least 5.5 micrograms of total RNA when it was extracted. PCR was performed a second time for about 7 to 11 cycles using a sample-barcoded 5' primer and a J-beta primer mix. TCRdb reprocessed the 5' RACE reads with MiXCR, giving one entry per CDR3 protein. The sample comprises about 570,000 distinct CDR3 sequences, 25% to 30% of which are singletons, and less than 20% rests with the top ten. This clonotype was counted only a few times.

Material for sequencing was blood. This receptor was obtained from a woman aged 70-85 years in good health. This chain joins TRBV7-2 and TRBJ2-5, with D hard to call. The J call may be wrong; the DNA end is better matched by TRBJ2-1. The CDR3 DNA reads TGTGCCAGCAGCTTTGTTTCGTTACATGTCGAGCGCTCCAATGAGCAGTTCTTC. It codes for CASSFVSLHVERSNEQFF.